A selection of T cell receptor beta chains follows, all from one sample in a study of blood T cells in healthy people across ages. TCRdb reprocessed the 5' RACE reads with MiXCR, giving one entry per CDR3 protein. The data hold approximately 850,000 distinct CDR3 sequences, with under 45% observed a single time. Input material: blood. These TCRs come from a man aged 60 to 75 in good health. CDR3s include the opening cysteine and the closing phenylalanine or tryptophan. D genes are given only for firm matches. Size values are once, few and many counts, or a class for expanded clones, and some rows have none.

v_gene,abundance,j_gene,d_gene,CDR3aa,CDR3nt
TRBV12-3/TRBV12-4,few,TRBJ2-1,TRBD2,CASREGLASNEQFF,TGTGCCAGCAGAGAGGGACTAGCGTCGAATGAGCAGTTCTTC
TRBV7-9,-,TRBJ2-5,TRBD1,CVSSSGQAGETQYF,TGTGTCAGCAGCTCGGGACAGGCTGGTGAGACCCAGTACTTC
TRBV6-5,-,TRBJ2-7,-,CASSTRDTAYEQYF,TGTGCCAGCAGTACCCGGGACACTGCCTACGAGCAGTACTTC
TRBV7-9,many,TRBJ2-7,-,CASSPESDEQYF,TGTGCCAGCAGCCCCGAATCCGACGAGCAGTACTTC
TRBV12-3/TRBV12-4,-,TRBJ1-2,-,CASSLPKYGYTF,TGTGCCAGCAGTTTACCTAAATATGGCTACACCTTC
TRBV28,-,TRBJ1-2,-,CASSQSGGSYGYTF,TGTGCCAGCAGTCAGAGTGGGGGCAGCTATGGCTACACCTTC
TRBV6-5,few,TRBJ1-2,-,CASSYSKQVDYGYTF,TGTGCCAGCAGTTACTCGAAACAGGTCGACTATGGCTACACCTTC
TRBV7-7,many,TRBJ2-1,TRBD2,CASSLAQREGYNEQFF,TGTGCTAGCAGCTTAGCTCAAAGGGAGGGCTACAATGAGCAGTTCTTC
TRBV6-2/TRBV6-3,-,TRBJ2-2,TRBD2,CASSYRRGDGELFF,TGTGCCAGCAGTTACCGGCGGGGGGACGGGGAGCTGTTTTTT
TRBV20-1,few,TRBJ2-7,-,CSARAPGGAYEQYF,TGCAGTGCTAGAGCTCCCGGCGGGGCCTACGAGCAGTACTTC
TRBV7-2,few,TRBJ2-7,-,CASSLDQGGEQYF,TGTGCCAGCAGCTTAGATCAGGGGGGCGAGCAGTACTTC
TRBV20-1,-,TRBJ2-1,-,CSAIFRGRSTYNEQFF,TGCAGTGCTATCTTTAGGGGACGGTCGACCTACAATGAGCAGTTCTTC
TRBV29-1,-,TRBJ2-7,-,CSVGPTGRPYNEQYF,TGCAGCGTTGGTCCTACGGGACGGCCCTACAATGAGCAGTACTTC
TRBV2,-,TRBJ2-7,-,CASSESDGGKSEQYF,TGTGCCAGCAGTGAATCGGATGGCGGGAAGAGCGAGCAGTACTTC
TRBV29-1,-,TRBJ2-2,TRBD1,CRVGTGSGPGELFF,TGCCGCGTTGGGACAGGGAGCGGACCCGGGGAGCTGTTTTTT
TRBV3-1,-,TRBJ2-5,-,CASRATVNRETQYF,TGTGCCAGCAGAGCCACCGTGAACCGAGAGACCCAGTACTTC
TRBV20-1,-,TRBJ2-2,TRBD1,CSATRTGGTGELFF,TGCAGTGCCACTAGGACAGGGGGCACCGGGGAGCTGTTTTTT
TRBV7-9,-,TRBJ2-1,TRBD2,CASSTSTGGPFDEQFF,TGTGCCAGCAGCACCTCAACGGGGGGGCCCTTCGATGAGCAGTTCTTC
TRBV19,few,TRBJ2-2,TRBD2,CASKRTSGGANTGELFF,TGTGCCAGTAAACGGACTAGCGGGGGAGCGAACACCGGGGAGCTGTTTTTT
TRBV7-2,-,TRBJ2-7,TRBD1,CASSQGGVGQYF,TGTGCCAGCAGCCAAGGGGGCGTAGGGCAGTACTTC
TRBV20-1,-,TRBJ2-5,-,CSARPPQGPGRTQYF,TGCAGTGCTAGACCCCCTCAGGGGCCCGGCAGGACCCAGTACTTC
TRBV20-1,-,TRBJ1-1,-,CSARVGGVITEAFF,TGCAGTGCTAGAGTTGGGGGGGTCATCACTGAAGCTTTCTTT
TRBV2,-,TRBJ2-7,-,CASSITRVEQYF,TGTGCCAGCAGTATTACCAGGGTCGAGCAGTACTTC
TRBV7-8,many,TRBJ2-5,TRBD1,CASSLAGQGIETQYF,TGTGCCAGCAGCTTAGCGGGACAGGGTATTGAGACCCAGTACTTC
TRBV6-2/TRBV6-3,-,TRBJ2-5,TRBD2,CASRPRLAEETQYF,TGTGCCAGCAGACCCAGACTAGCGGAAGAGACCCAGTACTTC
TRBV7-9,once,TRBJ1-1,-,CASSPLGQGKHTEAFF,TGTGCCAGCAGCCCCCTTGGGCAGGGGAAGCACACTGAAGCTTTCTTT
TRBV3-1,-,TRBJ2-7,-,CASSPNLYSYEQYF,TGTGCCAGCAGCCCAAACCTGTACTCCTACGAGCAGTACTTC
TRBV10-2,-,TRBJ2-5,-,CASSQNGVETQYF,TGCGCCAGCAGTCAAAATGGGGTAGAGACCCAGTACTTC
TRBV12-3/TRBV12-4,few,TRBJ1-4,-,CASSLEGGDEKLFF,TGTGCCAGCAGTTTGGAGGGCGGCGATGAAAAACTGTTTTTT
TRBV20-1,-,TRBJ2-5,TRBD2,CSARDRSSGETQYF,TGCAGTGCTAGAGATCGCTCTAGCGGCGAGACCCAGTACTTC
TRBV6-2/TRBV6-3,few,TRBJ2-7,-,CASSYPVHEQYF,TGTGCCAGCAGTTACCCAGTCCACGAGCAGTACTTC
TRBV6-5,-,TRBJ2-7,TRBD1,CASNSLGQGTYEQYF,TGTGCCAGCAACAGCCTGGGACAGGGGACCTACGAGCAGTACTTC
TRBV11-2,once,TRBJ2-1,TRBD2,CASSLERVAGGLWNEQFF,TGTGCTAGCAGCTTAGAGAGGGTAGCGGGGGGCTTATGGAATGAGCAGTTCTTC
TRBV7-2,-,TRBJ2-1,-,CASSPQGLDEPFF,TGTGCCAGCAGCCCACAGGGTCTGGATGAGCCGTTCTTC
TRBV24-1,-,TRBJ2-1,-,CATSAALILNEQFF,TGTGCCACCAGCGCGGCGCTCATTCTGAATGAGCAGTTCTTC
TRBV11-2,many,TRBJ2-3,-,CASSLDRRSDTQYF,TGTGCCAGCAGCTTAGATAGACGGAGTGATACGCAGTATTTT
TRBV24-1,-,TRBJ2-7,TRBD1,CATSDLRDRNYEQYF,TGTGCCACCAGTGATCTCCGGGACAGGAACTACGAGCAGTACTTC
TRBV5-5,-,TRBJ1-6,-,CASSRGTLDNSPLHF,TGTGCCAGCAGCCGAGGGACTTTAGATAATTCACCCCTCCACTTT
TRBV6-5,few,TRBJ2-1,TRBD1,CASRDGQGPYNEQFF,TGTGCCAGCAGGGACGGACAGGGTCCCTACAATGAGCAGTTCTTC
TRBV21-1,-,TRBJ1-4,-,CVSSKHSTGGFEKLFF,TGTGTCAGCAGCAAACATTCGACAGGGGGCTTTGAAAAACTGTTTTTT
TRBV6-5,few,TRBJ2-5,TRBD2,CASSWQGLAGRNGQYF,TGTGCCAGCAGTTGGCAGGGACTAGCGGGGCGGAATGGGCAGTACTTC
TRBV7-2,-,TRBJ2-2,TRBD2,CASSPRGGQSGELFF,TGTGCCAGCAGCCCGCGGGGGGGCCAAAGCGGGGAGCTGTTTTTT
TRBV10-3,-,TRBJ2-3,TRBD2,CAIRASGGGTDTQYF,TGTGCCATCAGGGCCAGCGGGGGGGGCACAGATACGCAGTATTTT
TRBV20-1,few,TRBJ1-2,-,CSARAGQAYGYTF,TGCAGTGCTAGAGCAGGGCAGGCCTATGGCTACACCTTC
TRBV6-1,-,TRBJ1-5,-,CASSEEIGRVDQPQHF,TGTGCCAGCAGTGAAGAGATAGGGAGGGTGGATCAGCCCCAGCATTTT
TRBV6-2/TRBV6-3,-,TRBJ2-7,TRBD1,CASSYVPYRGSPYEQYF,TGTGCCAGCAGTTACGTCCCCTACAGGGGATCACCCTACGAGCAGTACTTC
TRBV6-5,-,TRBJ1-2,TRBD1,CASRTQGVNGYTF,TGTGCCAGCAGGACTCAGGGGGTGAATGGCTACACCTTC
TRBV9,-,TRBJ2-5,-,CASSVEVGVGAQYF,TGTGCCAGCAGCGTAGAAGTGGGGGTTGGGGCCCAGTACTTC